The 27 T cell receptor beta chains below come from one sample, sequenced in a study of blood T cell repertoires in COVID-19. The data were produced by immunoSEQ multiplex PCR, yet TCRdb's version contains in-frame clones alone and is incomplete. The sample consists of about 72,000 clones, 85% to 90% of them appearing once. The sample consisted of peripheral blood. These receptors were collected from a man between 65 and 85 years old with active or convalescent COVID-19.

The chain is built from TRBV5-1 and TRBJ2-1, with D perhaps TRBD1 (7 bases). Germline V lookup: CDR1 SGHRS, CDR2 YFSETQ. V lost 4 bases to trimming and J lost 2 bases, with 13 bases between them. This CDR3 region has 15 residues. The DNA of the CDR3 is TGCGCCAGCAGCCGCGGGACAGACCCCTACAATGAGCAGTTCTTC. This encodes CASSRGTDPYNEQFF.

The chain has TRBV6-5 and TRBJ1-1; perhaps TRBD1 as D (5 bases). V was shortened by 6 bases and J by 1 base, with 9 bases between the two germline ends. Germline V CDR1 and CDR2: MNHEY, SVGAGI. This CDR3 region has 13 residues. This CDR3 reads CASRQVGNTEAFF. The CDR3 coding sequence is TGTGCCAGCAGACAGGTCGGGAACACTGAAGCTTTCTTT.

This chain links TRBV10-3 with TRBJ2-7; the D is unclear. V was cut by 11 bases and J by 0 bases, with 14 bases left in between. This CDR3 is 13 amino acids long. Germline assignment: CDR1 ENHRY and CDR2 SYGVKD. The CDR3 is CAVRRLSSYEQYF. As DNA, the CDR3 is TGTGCCGTTCGCAGGCTGAGCTCCTACGAGCAGTACTTC.

V and J are TRBV30 and TRBJ2-1; 9 bases map to TRBD2. The CDR3 contains 15 residues. V shed 5 bases and J 7 bases; nucleotides not matched to a gene: 12. Germline V lookup: CDR1 GTSNPN, CDR2 SVGIG (reference sequence). The CDR3 DNA reads as TGTGCCTGGGAGTACGCGGGAGGGCCAGGTAATGAGCAGTTCTTC. This encodes CAWEYAGGPGNEQFF.

V usage is TRBV5-6 and J usage is TRBJ2-3; no firm D call. The CDR3 runs to 12 residues. V was clipped by 1 base and J by 3 bases, with 3 bases between them. Looked up from germline, CDR1 is SGHDT and CDR2 is YYEEEE. The CDR3 here is CASSLQTDTQYF. CDR3 nucleotide sequence: TGTGCCAGCAGCTTGCAAACAGATACGCAGTATTTT.

The rearrangement joins TRBV29-1 to TRBJ2-7, with 9 nucleotides matching TRBD2. With 6 bases clipped from V and 1 base from J, the junction kept 10 bases outside the gene matches. In germline, CDR1 is SQVTM, CDR2 ANQGSEA. This CDR3 contains 15 residues. The CDR3 loop reads CSVLGTSGRSYEQYF. Here the CDR3 DNA reads TGCAGCGTACTTGGAACTAGCGGGCGTTCCTACGAGCAGTACTTC.

This chain uses TRBV9 with TRBJ2-1; 7 nucleotides agree with TRBD2. V was clipped by 0 bases and J by 10 bases; unmatched bases: 4. The CDR3 runs to 13 residues. Per the germline V gene, CDR1 is SGDLS and CDR2 is YYNGEE. The chain's CDR3 is CASSVVGGREQFF. CDR3 bases: TGTGCCAGCAGCGTAGTGGGCGGGAGAGAGCAGTTCTTC.

The chain recombines TRBV30 with TRBJ2-7; 13 nucleotides align to TRBD2. Germline assignment: CDR1 GTSNPN and CDR2 SVGIG (reference sequence). V lost 4 bases and J lost 9; bases outside the gene matches: 9. CDR3 size: 14 residues. This CDR3 is CAWNPTSGRAAQYF. The CDR3 DNA sequence: TGTGCCTGGAACCCCACTAGCGGGAGGGCCGCGCAGTACTTC.

The chain joins TRBV10-3 to TRBJ1-5; D perhaps matches TRBD1 (5 bases). Germline CDR1 and CDR2: ENHRY and SYGVKD. The ends were cut back, 4 bases at V and 6 bases at J, with 13 bases in the middle. There are 14 residues in the CDR3. Here the CDR3 reads CAISVGGEGQPQHF. CDR3 in DNA: TGTGCCATCAGTGTAGGAGGGGAGGGTCAGCCCCAGCATTTT.

V usage is TRBV7-3 and J usage is TRBJ2-3; perhaps TRBD2 as D (7 bases). CDR1 and CDR2 (germline): SGHTA, FQGTGA. V lost 5 bases and J lost 7, with 19 bases in between. This CDR3 is built from 15 residues. DNA of the CDR3: TGTGCCAGCAGCCCTGGACTAGGGGGTTTTTATACGCAGTATTTT. Encoded protein: CASSPGLGGFYTQYF.

The V call is TRBV25-1, the J call TRBJ2-7; TRBD1 matches 10 bases. Germline V gives CDR1 MGHDK, CDR2 SYGVNS. The CDR3 sequence is 15 residues long. The J segment lost 3 bases and the V segment lost 3 bases, leaving 5 bases of the junction unmatched. The CDR3 nucleotides are TGTGCCAGCAGTGAGACAGGGGGCTTGGACTACGAGCAGTACTTC. This sequence encodes CASSETGGLDYEQYF.

The chain joins TRBV19 to TRBJ1-6; 8 bases line up with TRBD1. This CDR3 comprises 15 residues. CDR1 LNHDA and CDR2 SQIVND come from the germline V gene (reference sequence). The junction had 5 bases not matched to a gene; V was cut back by 10 bases and J by 0 bases. The CDR3 here is CATRQGLSYNSPLHF. The CDR3 DNA follows: TGTGCCACTCGACAGGGGCTCTCCTATAATTCACCCCTCCACTTT.

The chain recombines TRBV11-3 with TRBJ2-1, with 8 bases identical to TRBD2. V was clipped by 5 bases and J by 5 bases; unmatched bases: 11. This CDR3 region has 16 residues. Germline assignment: CDR1 SGHNT and CDR2 YENEEA. CDR3 sequence: CASSPGGGRTDNEQFF. CDR3 nucleotide sequence: TGTGCCAGCAGCCCGGGCGGGGGGAGAACGGACAATGAGCAGTTCTTC.

The V gene is TRBV6-5, the J gene TRBJ2-2; 10 nucleotides line up with TRBD2. Germline CDR1 and CDR2: MNHEY and SVGAGI. Trimming cost V 6 bases and J 1 base; bases outside gene matches: 2. This CDR3 has 15 amino acids. CDR3 protein: CASSRTSGNTGELFF. CDR3 nucleotide sequence: TGTGCCAGCAGCCGGACTAGCGGGAACACCGGGGAGCTGTTTTTT.

V usage is TRBV7-9 and J usage is TRBJ1-2, with D tentatively TRBD1 (5 bases). The CDR3 loop spans 12 amino acids. Trimming removed 5 bases at V and 7 bases at J, with 11 bases between. Germline V gene data show CDR1 as SEHNR and CDR2 as FQNEAQ (reference sequence). CDR3 sequence: CASSLGTSGYTF. The CDR3 coding sequence is TGTGCCAGCAGCCTAGGGACTTCTGGCTACACCTTC.

With regard to this clone: The same CDR3 also results from other DNA sequences found in this sample. This chain joins TRBV4-1 and TRBJ2-1; 7 bases line up with TRBD1. V was pared by 4 bases and J by 6 bases, with 6 bases of the junction left unmatched. The CDR3 spans 14 residues. The germline CDR1 and CDR2 sequences are MGHRA and YSYEKL. The CDR3 sequence is CASSLRQGGNEQFF. The DNA for the CDR3 is TGCGCCAGCAGCCTTAGACAGGGCGGCAATGAGCAGTTCTTC.

The genes are TRBV28 and TRBJ2-1; D may be TRBD2 (6 bases). The germline V gene encodes CDR1 MDHEN and CDR2 SYDVKM. This CDR3 spans 16 amino acids. The germline V and J ends were trimmed by 5 bases and 0 bases, with 14 bases remaining between them. The CDR3 region is CASSPAGTNSYNEQFF. The DNA of the CDR3 is TGTGCCAGCAGTCCCGCGGGAACAAACTCCTACAATGAGCAGTTCTTC.

The V gene is TRBV6-6, the J gene TRBJ2-7; the match to TRBD2 covers 8 bases. CDR1 is MNHNY, CDR2 SVGAGI, per germline (reference sequence). The length of the CDR3 is 15 residues. Losses at the gene ends were 5 bases for V and 2 bases for J; bases not matched to a gene: 8. DNA for the CDR3: TGTGCCAGCAGTGGAAGCGGGAGCACCACCTACGAGCAGTACTTC. Translating gives CASSGSGSTTYEQYF.

The V gene is TRBV18, the J gene TRBJ1-2, with D perhaps TRBD1 (6 bases). CDR1 and CDR2 from the germline V gene are KGHSH and LQKENI. There are 14 residues in the CDR3. V lost 0 bases and J 3 bases, leaving 8 bases between the germline ends. The CDR3 DNA reads as TGTGCCAGCTCACCACCAGGGGGTTACTATGGCTACACCTTC. Protein product: CASSPPGGYYGYTF.

This rearrangement joins TRBV9 to TRBJ2-3; unclear D gene. This CDR3 has 13 residues. In germline, CDR1 is SGDLS, CDR2 YYNGEE. With 4 bases removed from V and 4 bases from J, the gap between germline ends came to 10 bases. The CDR3 reads CASSTASPDTQYF. CDR3 nucleotide sequence: TGTGCCAGCAGCACAGCCTCTCCAGATACGCAGTATTTT.

The CDR3 DNA reads as TGTGCCAGTAGTATACAATCCCAAGAGACCCAGTACTTC. It is translated as CASSIQSQETQYF. The chain uses TRBV19 and TRBJ2-5; no clear D. The CDR3 sequence is 13 residues long. Germline assignment: CDR1 LNHDA and CDR2 SQIVND (reference sequence). V lost 2 bases, J lost 1 base, and 5 bases lay in between.

The chain is built from TRBV18 and TRBJ1-5; D remains unclear. The CDR3 consists of 14 residues. V was shortened by 3 bases and J by 1 base, with 7 bases between the two germline ends. CDR1 is KGHSH, CDR2 LQKENI, per germline. This CDR3 reads CASSPEGSNQPQHF. The CDR3 DNA reads TGTGCCAGCTCACCGGAGGGCAGCAATCAGCCCCAGCATTTT.

This rearrangement joins TRBV5-1 to TRBJ2-7; maybe TRBD2 (5 bases). Trimming stripped 3 bases from V and 0 bases from J, with 16 bases between. Germline V lookup: CDR1 SGHRS, CDR2 YFSETQ. CDR3 length equals 16 residues. CDR3 in amino acids: CASSSQGLYSSYEQYF. The CDR3 DNA reads TGCGCCAGCAGCTCTCAAGGACTGTACAGCTCCTACGAGCAGTACTTC.

In regard to this clone: A junction end diverges from the germline sequence, so it may reflect a read error. The chain joins TRBV4-1 to TRBJ1-1; unclear D gene. Germline values: CDR1 MGHRA, CDR2 YSYEKL. The CDR3 is made up of 14 amino acids. For the CDR3, the DNA is TGCGCCAGCACCCAAGAGCGCAAGAACACTGAAGCTTTCTTT. Translation: CASTQERKNTEAFF.

This chain connects TRBV30 to TRBJ2-7, with 7 bases matching TRBD1. Trimming removed 2 bases from V and 8 bases from J; junction bases left unmatched: 6. Germline V gives CDR1 GTSNPN, CDR2 SVGIG (reference sequence). The CDR3 consists of 12 residues. The CDR3 DNA follows: TGTGCCTGGAGTCCGGGACAGTACCAGCAGTACTTC. Translated, it gives CAWSPGQYQQYF.

This clone turned up a few times. CDR3 DNA sequence: TGTGCCAGCTCACCCGTGACTCAAAACACTGAAGCTTTCTTT. Translated: CASSPVTQNTEAFF. The genes are TRBV18 and TRBJ1-1, with D hard to call. The germline V gene has CDR1 KGHSH and CDR2 LQKENI. The V and J ends lost 3 bases and 2 bases respectively, with 10 bases between them. This CDR3 has 14 amino acids.

The rearrangement uses TRBV19 and TRBJ1-2; 9 bases are shared with TRBD1. Germline CDR1 and CDR2: LNHDA and SQIVND (reference sequence). V was clipped by 5 bases and J by 8 bases; unmatched bases: 3. The CDR3 has 12 amino acids. The CDR3, as DNA: TGTGCCAGTAGTGTACAGGGGGCCGGCTACACCTTC. Protein product: CASSVQGAGYTF. Together with reference TRBV19 and TRBJ1-2, the CDR3 gives the full variable domain: DGGITQSPKYLFRKEGQNVTLSCEQNLNHDAMYWYRQDPGQGLRLIYYSQIVNDFQKGDIAEGYSVSREKKESFPLTVTSAQKNPTAFYLCASSVQGAGYTFGSGTRLTVV.